Listed below are T cell receptor beta chains from one sample, sequenced in a study of beta chain features in type 1 diabetes. The table came from immunoSEQ multiplex PCR; TCRdb's copy has only in-frame clones and leaves some out. In the table there are just over 25,000 clones, about 52% of which are singletons. The specimen was stem cell memory CD4+ T cells from blood. These receptors originate from a man younger than 45 with type 1 diabetes. Each CDR3 is given with its conserved first and last residue. Fields, in order: clone size, V gene, CDR3 length, J gene, D gene, CDR3 DNA, CDR3 protein. A D gene is named only where the DNA matches it firmly. Clone size is shown for a subset of rows, as once, few, many or a class of expanded clone.

>-|TRBV11-2|15|TRBJ2-3|TRBD2
TGTGCCAGCAGCTTATCAGCGGGAGGTGCAGATACGCAGTATTTT
CASSLSAGGADTQYF
>once|TRBV6-5|15|TRBJ2-7|TRBD1
TGTGCCAGCAGTTACCTCGGACAGGGGGCGGGAGAGCAGTACTTC
CASSYLGQGAGEQYF
>-|TRBV5-1|14|TRBJ1-5|-
TGCGCCAGCAGCTTGGGAACAGGGAATCAGCCCCAGCATTTT
CASSLGTGNQPQHF
>-|TRBV6-6|16|TRBJ1-6|TRBD1
TGTGCCAGCAGAGAAACGGGGACAGCATATAATTCACCCCTCCACTTT
CASRETGTAYNSPLHF
>-|TRBV2|13|TRBJ1-2|TRBD1
TGTGCCAGCAGTGAAGGGACAGGGGATGGCTACACCTTC
CASSEGTGDGYTF
>few|TRBV7-9|15|TRBJ2-7|-
TGTGCCAGCAGCCAAGACCTCGGGAGCTCCTACGAGCAGTACTTC
CASSQDLGSSYEQYF
>-|TRBV11-2|14|TRBJ1-1|TRBD1
TGTGCCAGCAGCCTACAGGGGGCGGACACTGAAGCTTTCTTT
CASSLQGADTEAFF
>-|TRBV6-5|16|TRBJ1-6|-
TGTGCCAGCAGTTACGTCAGGGGTAACTATAATTCACCCCTCCACTTT
CASSYVRGNYNSPLHF
>-|TRBV7-8|15|TRBJ2-1|TRBD2
TGTGCCAGCAGCTTAATGACTAGCGGGCACAATGAGCAGTTCTTC
CASSLMTSGHNEQFF
>-|TRBV13|13|TRBJ2-5|-
TGTGCCAGCAGCTTAGGGGCAGGGGCAATGTTGTACTTC
CASSLGAGAMLYF
>-|TRBV7-8|15|TRBJ1-2|TRBD1
TGTGCCAGCAGCTCCTACAGGGGGCCACGCTATGGCTACACCTTC
CASSSYRGPRYGYTF
>few|TRBV6-6|15|TRBJ1-1|-
TGTGCCAGTAGTCCTCAAGGACAGCAGAACACTGAAGCTTTCTTT
CASSPQGQQNTEAFF
>-|TRBV5-1|15|TRBJ1-5|-
TGCGCCAGCAGCTTGGGGCAATATAGCAATCAGCCCCAGCATTTT
CASSLGQYSNQPQHF
>-|TRBV4-2|16|TRBJ2-2|TRBD2
TGTGCCAGCAGCCATAGCGGGGGCGCGGTCACCGGGGAGCTGTTTTTT
CASSHSGGAVTGELFF
>few|TRBV2|13|TRBJ2-3|TRBD1
TGTGCCGGCCGGACAGGGAGCACAGATACGCAGTATTTT
CAGRTGSTDTQYF
>-|TRBV5-1|14|TRBJ2-7|-
TGCGCCAGCAGCTCTACGGGACTGCCGGGAGAGCAGTACTTC
CASSSTGLPGEQYF
>-|TRBV4-2|16|TRBJ2-7|TRBD2
TGTGCCAGCAGCCATGCCGGGACTAGCGGGGTCTACGAGCAGTACTTC
CASSHAGTSGVYEQYF
>-|TRBV5-1|15|TRBJ1-5|-
TGCGCCAGCAGCCCTACACCAGTCCCAGGGCAGCCCCAGCATTTT
CASSPTPVPGQPQHF
>-|TRBV5-1|13|TRBJ1-2|-
TGCGCCAGCAGCTTTGGAGGGGACTATGGCTACACCTTC
CASSFGGDYGYTF
>-|TRBV19|13|TRBJ1-2|-
TGTGCCAGTAGTATCGGGTTCGGGGAAGGCTACACCTTC
CASSIGFGEGYTF
>-|TRBV30|12|TRBJ2-7|-
TGTGCCGCTAGTTGGAGCTCCTACGAGCAGTACTTC
CAASWSSYEQYF
>-|TRBV5-4|16|TRBJ2-3|TRBD2
TGTGCCAGCAGCAGTCAGAGCGGGAGAATAACAGATACGCAGTATTTT
CASSSQSGRITDTQYF
>few|TRBV5-1|15|TRBJ2-1|TRBD2
TGCGCCAGCAGCCCGACTAGCGTTTTTCCCAATGAGCAGTTCTTC
CASSPTSVFPNEQFF
>few|TRBV11-2|14|TRBJ1-4|-
TGTGCCAGCAGCCTGGACAGTTTAAATGAAAAACTGTTTTTT
CASSLDSLNEKLFF
>-|TRBV4-1|15|TRBJ2-5|-
TGCGCCAGCATCTTCCCGGATCTAGATCAAGAGACCCAGTACTTC
CASIFPDLDQETQYF
>-|TRBV5-1|16|TRBJ1-6|-
TGCGCCAGCAGCCCCGAGGGTGGGGTCAATAATTCACCCCTCCACTTT
CASSPEGGVNNSPLHF
>few|TRBV10-3|13|TRBJ1-1|TRBD1
TGTGCCATCAGTGGGGACAGGGAAGCTGAAGCTTTCTTT
CAISGDREAEAFF
>-|TRBV6-1|15|TRBJ1-5|-
TGTGCCAGCAGGGACCTGGGGGCAGGGCGTCAGCCCCAGCATTTT
CASRDLGAGRQPQHF
>-|TRBV5-4|16|TRBJ2-3|TRBD2
TGTGCCAGCAGCCCAGAGACTAGCGGGATTCCAGATACGCAGTATTTT
CASSPETSGIPDTQYF
>-|TRBV4-2|17|TRBJ1-3|TRBD1
TGTGCCAGCAGCCAAGATTCCCAGGGGGCGCGGGGAAACACCATATATTTT
CASSQDSQGARGNTIYF
>-|TRBV19|15|TRBJ2-7|-
TGTGCCAGTAGTATATGGCAGGGTGGTTTGTACGAGCAGTACTTC
CASSIWQGGLYEQYF
>-|TRBV5-4|14|TRBJ1-1|-
TGTGCCAGCAGCTCAGGGGCGAGGAACACTGAAGCTTTCTTT
CASSSGARNTEAFF
>few|TRBV28|15|TRBJ1-4|TRBD1
TGTGCCAGCAGTACACAGGGGGCGGAGGACGAAAAACTGTTTTTT
CASSTQGAEDEKLFF
>-|TRBV5-1|15|TRBJ2-3|-
TGCGCCAGCAGCTTGTGGCGGGCCAACACAGATACGCAGTATTTT
CASSLWRANTDTQYF
>-|TRBV5-1|15|TRBJ2-1|-
TGCGCCAGCACCCTCGGAGGCGGAGCCTACAATGAGCAGTTCTTC
CASTLGGGAYNEQFF
>-|TRBV13|15|TRBJ2-7|TRBD1
TGTGCCAGCAGCTCCGGGACAGGGATCAGTTACGAGCAGTACTTC
CASSSGTGISYEQYF
>-|TRBV12-2|16|TRBJ2-4|-
TGTGCAAGTCGCTTCGGGGGTGGTAGGACCAAAAACATTCAGTACTTC
CASRFGGGRTKNIQYF